Included here is one T cell receptor beta chain sequence, with context. Antigen: not known. CD45RO/CCR7/CD25/CD127/CD95/CD27 staining was used to isolate CD4+ naive, central memory, regulatory and stem cell-like memory cells by sorting. Expressed TCRB transcripts were sequenced after all isolated RNA was converted to cDNA. Only in-frame clones appear in the TCRdb table, and some are missing; sequencing was by immunoSEQ multiplex PCR. The sample contains some 190,000 clones, around 7.8% of which appear only once. The data stem from a study of beta chain features in type 1 diabetes. Overall study findings and caveats: Shorter TCRB CDR3s, moderately but significantly so, were found in Type 1 diabetes patients in all four CD4+ subsets. The VDJ junctions of type 1 diabetes patients carried fewer insertions and more deletions. Compared to healthy donors, patients appeared to have naive, central memory and Treg TCRB repertoires that were more alike. In these data, an HLA type influence on TCRB rearrangement remained unresolved.

Germline V gene lookup returns CDR1 SGHRS and CDR2 YFSETQ. The ends were cut back, 5 bases at V and 5 bases at J, with 10 bases in the middle. This CDR3 comprises 12 residues. The chain combines TRBV5-1 with TRBJ1-1, with D perhaps matching TRBD1 (5 bases). The clonotype originates from a middle-aged woman with type 1 diabetes. Sequenced material: central memory CD4+ T cells from blood. CDR3 sequence: CASSWRGTEAFF. The CDR3 DNA follows: TGCGCCAGCAGTTGGAGGGGTACTGAAGCTTTCTTT.